This T cell receptor beta chain was recorded in a study of blood T cell repertoires in COVID-19. About the research overall: COVID-19 samples collected from the United States, Italy and Spain covered acute and convalescent phases.

Trimming pared 0 bases from V and 6 bases from J, leaving 9 bases between. Germline V gives CDR1 SGHNT, CDR2 YYREEE (reference sequence). The CDR3 runs to 13 residues. How the authors handled the data: The assay estimated nucleated cells by amplifying reference gene primers. Measured with immunoSEQ multiplex PCR; TCRdb has only the in-frame clones, and not every one. D and trimming were read from the DNA, whereas the V and J calls and clone size are those reported in that table. The table has about 100,000 clones, about 88% seen once. This receptor was obtained from a man aged 30-40 years in a cohort sampled during active COVID-19. This chain links TRBV5-4 with TRBJ1-2, with D perhaps matching TRBD1 (5 bases). Sequenced: peripheral blood. The CDR3 is CASSLEQGDGYTF. The CDR3 nucleotides are TGTGCCAGCAGCTTGGAGCAGGGCGATGGCTACACCTTC.